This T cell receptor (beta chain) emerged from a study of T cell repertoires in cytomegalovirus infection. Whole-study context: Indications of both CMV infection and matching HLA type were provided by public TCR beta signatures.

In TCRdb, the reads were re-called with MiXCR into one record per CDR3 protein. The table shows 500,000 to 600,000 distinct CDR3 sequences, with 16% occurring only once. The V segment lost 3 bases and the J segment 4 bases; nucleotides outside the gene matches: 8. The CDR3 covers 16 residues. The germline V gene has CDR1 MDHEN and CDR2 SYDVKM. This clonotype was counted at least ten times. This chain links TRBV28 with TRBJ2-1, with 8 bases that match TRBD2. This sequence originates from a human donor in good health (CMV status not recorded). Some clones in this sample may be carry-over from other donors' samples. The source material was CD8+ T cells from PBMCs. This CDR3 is CASSFGAGGSYNEQFF. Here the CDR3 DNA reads TGTGCCAGCAGTTTTGGGGCGGGAGGTTCATACAATGAGCAGTTCTTC.